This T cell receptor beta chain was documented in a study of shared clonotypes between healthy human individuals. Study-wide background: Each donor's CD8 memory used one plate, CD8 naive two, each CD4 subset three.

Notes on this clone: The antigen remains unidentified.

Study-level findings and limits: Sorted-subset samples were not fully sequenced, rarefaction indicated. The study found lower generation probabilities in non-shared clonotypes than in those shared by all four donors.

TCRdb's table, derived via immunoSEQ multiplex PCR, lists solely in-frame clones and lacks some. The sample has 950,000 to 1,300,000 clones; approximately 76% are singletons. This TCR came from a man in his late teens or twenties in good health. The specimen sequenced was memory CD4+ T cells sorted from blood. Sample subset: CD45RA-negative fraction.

CDR3 DNA: TGTGCCAGCAGCTTAGAAGGCAAAAGGACTAATGAAAAACTGTTTTTT. It is translated as CASSLEGKRTNEKLFF. The chain joins TRBV7-2 to TRBJ1-4; D gene ambiguous. Germline assignment: CDR1 SGHTA and CDR2 FQGNSA. Deletions cut 1 base from V and 2 bases from J, with 11 bases between. The CDR3 runs to 16 residues.